Listed below are T cell receptor beta chains from one sample, sequenced in a study of graft-versus-host responses after intestinal transplantation. TCRdb's table, derived via immunoSEQ multiplex PCR, lists solely in-frame clones and lacks some. In the table there are about 24,000 clones, 75% to 90% of which are singletons. The sequences come from PBMCs, collected roughly 68 weeks after intestinal transplant. The receptors were sampled from a human patient who received an intestinal transplant, so some T cells may come from the graft donor. Each CDR3 is given with its conserved first and last residue. A D gene is named only where the DNA matches it firmly. Size is stated for part of the rows, as once, few or many counts, or as a class when the clone is expanded.

TRBV25-1,.,.,TRBJ2-5,TGTGCCAGCAGGGGGCGTGGCTTGGGGCAGTACTTC,CASRGRGLGQYF
TRBV30,.,.,TRBJ2-1,TGTGCCTGGAGTGTACGGCGGTACAATGAGCAGTTCTTC,CAWSVRRYNEQFF
TRBV28,TRBD2,.,TRBJ2-6,TGTGCCAGCAGTTCTCCGGGACTAGGCCGCTCTGGGGCCAACGTCCTGACTTTC,CASSSPGLGRSGANVLTF
TRBV18,TRBD2,.,TRBJ2-1,TGTGCCAGCTCACCACCGACGATAGCGGGAGGGTCCGACAATGAGCAGTTCTTC,CASSPPTIAGGSDNEQFF
TRBV5-4,TRBD1,.,TRBJ2-7,TGTGCCAGCAGCTCGGGACAGGGGCCATCCTCCTACGAGCAGTACTTC,CASSSGQGPSSYEQYF
TRBV9,.,once,TRBJ2-2,TGTGCCAGCAGCGTAGTTCCCTTGGGGACTGCGAACACCGGGGAGCTGTTTTTT,CASSVVPLGTANTGELFF
TRBV7-8,.,.,TRBJ1-2,TGTGCCAGCAGCTTAGCTGTCAGGCTTTATGGCTACACCTTC,CASSLAVRLYGYTF
TRBV28,TRBD2,.,TRBJ2-1,TGTGCCAGCACCGGGCTAGCGGGAGGAAATGAGCAGTTCTTC,CASTGLAGGNEQFF
TRBV29-1,TRBD1,.,TRBJ1-5,TGCAGCTTTCGACAGGGGAGGGATCAGCCCCAGCATTTT,CSFRQGRDQPQHF
TRBV6-5,.,.,TRBJ2-5,TGTGCCAGCAGTGAAATTAGGGAAGAGACCCAGTACTTC,CASSEIREETQYF
TRBV9,TRBD1,.,TRBJ2-7,TGTGCCAGCAGCCCTACCGAGGGGGCCTACTCCTACGAGCAGTACTTC,CASSPTEGAYSYEQYF
TRBV27,TRBD2,.,TRBJ2-1,TGTGCCAGCAGTTCCGCAGTTAGCGGGACCTCCTACAATGAGCAGTTCTTC,CASSSAVSGTSYNEQFF
TRBV6-1,.,.,TRBJ1-1,TGTGCCACCTCTGAGCGGGGGGCATTGGATGCTTTCTTT,CATSERGALDAFF
TRBV27,TRBD2,.,TRBJ2-3,TGTGCCAGCAGTTTGGCGGGAGTCGTTCGTGGAGATACGCAGTATTTT,CASSLAGVVRGDTQYF
TRBV6-6,TRBD2,.,TRBJ2-1,TGTGCCAGCAGTTTCTACCCGGGACTAGATTACAATGAGCAGTTCTTC,CASSFYPGLDYNEQFF
TRBV7-9,.,few,TRBJ2-6,TGTGCCAGCAGCCATGGACTGGTTAACGTCCTGACTTTC,CASSHGLVNVLTF
TRBV19,TRBD2,.,TRBJ2-1,TGTGCCAGTAGTATAGAGCTAGCGGGGGACTATGAGCAGTTCTTC,CASSIELAGDYEQFF
TRBV4-1,.,.,TRBJ1-5,TGCGCCAGCAGCCAAGATGTGGGGAGCAATCAGCCCCAGCATTTT,CASSQDVGSNQPQHF
TRBV10-2,.,.,TRBJ2-3,TGCGCCAGCAGTGAGCTACTGGTAGATACGCAGTATTTT,CASSELLVDTQYF
TRBV5-1,.,few,TRBJ2-7,TGCGCCAGCAGCTTGGGGGGTTTAAGCTACGAGCAGTACTTC,CASSLGGLSYEQYF
TRBV19,.,.,TRBJ1-5,TGTGCCAGTAACAAACAGGGTCTTGCTAGCAATCAGCCCCAGCATTTT,CASNKQGLASNQPQHF
TRBV10-2,.,.,TRBJ2-1,TGCGCCAGCCGTAAGGCTTTCTCCTACAATGAGCAGTTCTTC,CASRKAFSYNEQFF